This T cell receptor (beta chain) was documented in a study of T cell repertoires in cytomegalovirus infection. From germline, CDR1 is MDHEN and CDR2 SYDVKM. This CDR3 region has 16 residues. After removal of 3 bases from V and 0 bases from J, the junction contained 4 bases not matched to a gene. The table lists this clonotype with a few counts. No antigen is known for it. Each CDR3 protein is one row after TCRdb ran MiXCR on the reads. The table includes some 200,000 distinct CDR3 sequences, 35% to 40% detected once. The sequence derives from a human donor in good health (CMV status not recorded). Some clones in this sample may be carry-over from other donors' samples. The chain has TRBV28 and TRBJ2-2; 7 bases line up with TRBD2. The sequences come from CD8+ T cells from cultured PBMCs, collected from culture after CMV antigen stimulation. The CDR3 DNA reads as TGTGCCAGCAGTTTGGGAGCGGGGTCGAACACCGGGGAGCTGTTTTTT. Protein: CASSLGAGSNTGELFF.